This entry is about one T cell receptor (beta chain). The antigen is not known. This sample is part of a study of cytomegalovirus exposure and HLA in healthy donors. Researchers ran the PCR with 60 Vbeta and 13 Jbeta primers. TCRdb's table, derived via immunoSEQ multiplex PCR, lists solely in-frame clones and lacks some. The data hold 85,000 to 100,000 clones, with 75% to 90% observed a single time. Findings and limits, study-wide: Rare TCR sequences predominated, though certain public TCRs were found in many donors.

The CDR3 runs 14 residues. The sample taken for sequencing was PBMCs. This receptor was obtained from a man younger than 35 in good health and CMV-seronegative. The chain combines TRBV21-1 with TRBJ1-5. TRBV21-1 is a pseudogene locus. CDR3 residues: CASTEILRGQPQHF. DNA for the CDR3: TGTGCCAGCACCGAAATACTACGCGGACAGCCCCAGCATTTT.